This T cell receptor beta chain was captured by sequencing in a study of blood T cell repertoires in COVID-19. Overall study: PBMCs, B-cell-depleted T cells, or T cells were the source of the cDNA or gDNA that made up the material.

Authors' processing steps: From reference gene primer amplification, estimates of nucleated cell counts were derived. TCRdb keeps only in-frame clones here, not all; method: immunoSEQ multiplex PCR. That table supplies the V and J calls and clone size; D and trimming were determined from the DNA. The sample lists a few hundred thousand clones; around 75% were seen once. The CDR3 consists of 13 residues. The germline V gene encodes CDR1 LGHNA and CDR2 YSLEER. V was cut by 3 bases and J by 3 bases, with 6 bases left in between. The TCR originated in a human donor in a cohort sampled during active COVID-19. The sequencing input was peripheral blood. This chain joins TRBV4-3 and TRBJ2-1; no clear D. The CDR3 region has the DNA TGCGCCAGCAGCCACTACGGCTACAATGAGCAGTTCTTC. This sequence encodes CASSHYGYNEQFF.